The 24 T cell receptor beta chains below were found in one sample sequenced in a study of graft-versus-host responses after intestinal transplantation (dated by TCRdb to the early 2020s). Receptor libraries were prepared by the immunoSEQ multiplex PCR assay. This is the immuneACCESS table as TCRdb keeps it, with only in-frame sequences that have V and J called. A part of the clones is gone; compared with another copy, unresolved V genes explain less than half, and the rest is unexplained. Across this sample there are 4,000 to 5,500 clones, with about three quarters seen only once. Together, the top ten hold roughly 8% of the sample. Intraepithelial and lamina propria lymphocytes were isolated from graft specimens using dithiothreitol, EDTA incubations and collagenase D digestion. The sequences come from ileum tissue, collected 120 to 130 days after intestinal transplantation. These receptors were obtained from a human patient who received an intestinal transplant, so some T cells may come from the graft donor.

Worth noting for this clone: This may stem from a read error, because a much larger clone lies one nucleotide away. This rearrangement joins TRBV30 to TRBJ1-2; D remains unclear. V gave up 5 bases and J gave up 4 bases, with 8 bases separating them. This CDR3 contains 11 residues. Germline values: CDR1 GTSNPN, CDR2 SVGIG (reference sequence). CDR3 sequence reads: CAWQRCYGYTF. The DNA of the CDR3 is TGTGCCTGGCAGCGATGCTATGGCTACACCTTC.

This chain connects TRBV18 to TRBJ2-1; weak D call: TRBD2 (6 bases). CDR3 size: 16 residues. Trimming removed 5 bases at V and 5 bases at J, with 19 bases between. CDR1 is KGHSH, CDR2 LQKENI, per germline. CDR3 sequence reads: CASSSRTNRGNNEQFF. The CDR3 region has the DNA TGTGCCAGCTCATCTCGGACTAACCGGGGCAACAATGAGCAGTTCTTC.

This clone turned up a few times. This rearrangement joins TRBV10-3 to TRBJ2-7; no firm D call. Germline V gene lookup returns CDR1 ENHRY and CDR2 SYGVKD. CDR3 length: 12 residues. V shed 11 bases and J shed 0 bases, with 11 bases lying between them. CDR3 bases: TGTGCCTCCCTCTCGGCCTCCTACGAGCAGTACTTC. Protein sequence: CASLSASYEQYF.

This chain links TRBV18 with TRBJ2-5; perhaps D is TRBD1 or TRBD2 (5 bases each). The CDR3 extends over 14 amino acids. V was clipped by 6 bases and J by 2 bases, with 13 bases between them. Germline-derived CDR1 and CDR2 are KGHSH and LQKENI. The CDR3 sequence is CASSSWGFQETQYF. As DNA, the CDR3 is TGTGCCAGCTCCTCCTGGGGGTTTCAAGAGACCCAGTACTTC.

The rearrangement joins TRBV18 to TRBJ1-1, with D hard to call. Deletions cut 2 bases from V and 6 bases from J, with 13 bases between. The CDR3 is 14 residues long. Germline CDR1 reads KGHSH; CDR2 reads LQKENI. For the CDR3, the DNA is TGTGCCAGCTCACCATGGGAACTGGGGTCTGAAGCTTTCTTT. Its protein product is CASSPWELGSEAFF.

The V call is TRBV29-1, the J call TRBJ2-1, with 7 bases identical to TRBD1. Trimming removed 7 bases from V and 3 bases from J; junction bases left unmatched: 3. Germline V gives CDR1 SQVTM, CDR2 ANQGSEA. This CDR3 spans 12 amino acids. The CDR3, as DNA: TGCAGCGGCCGGGACAGCTACAATGAGCAGTTCTTC. This codes for CSGRDSYNEQFF.

This clone showed up just a few times. The chain uses TRBV11-2 and TRBJ2-5; D is tentatively TRBD1 or TRBD2 (6 bases each). CDR1 is SGHAT, CDR2 FQNNGV, per germline. The length of the CDR3 is 15 residues. V was clipped by 1 base and J by 5 bases, with 14 bases between them. The CDR3 bases are TGTGCCAGCAGCTTAGTAGAGGGGGGCCGGGAGACCCAGTACTTC. Amino acids: CASSLVEGGRETQYF. Variable domain in full (rest from reference TRBV11-2 and TRBJ2-5): EAGVAQSPRYKIIEKRQSVAFWCNPISGHATLYWYQQILGQGPKLLIQFQNNGVVDDSQLPKDRFSAERLKGVDSTLKIQPAKLEDSAVYLCASSLVEGGRETQYFGPGTRLLVL.

The V gene is TRBV28, the J gene TRBJ2-7; TRBD1 matches 7 bases. V lost 8 bases and J lost 0; bases outside the gene matches: 7. The CDR3 loop spans 14 amino acids. The germline gives CDR1 MDHEN, CDR2 SYDVKM. CDR3 loop: CASSGQESSYEQYF. CDR3 nucleotide sequence: TGTGCCAGCTCCGGACAGGAGAGCTCCTACGAGCAGTACTTC.

The chain joins TRBV5-5 to TRBJ2-1; D is possibly TRBD1 (6 bases). The CDR3 loop spans 15 amino acids. Germline V gives CDR1 SGHKS, CDR2 YYEKEE (reference sequence). V shed 4 bases and J shed 5 bases, with 16 bases lying between them. CDR3 in amino acids: CASSLTGTFNNEQFF. The CDR3 nucleotides read TGTGCCAGCAGCCTGACAGGTACATTTAACAATGAGCAGTTCTTC. The complete variable domain, with remaining parts taken from reference TRBV5-5 and TRBJ2-1, reads DAGVTQSPTHLIKTRGQQVTLRCSPISGHKSVSWYQQVLGQGPQFIFQYYEKEERGRGNFPDRFSARQFPNYSSELNVNALLLGDSALYLCASSLTGTFNNEQFFGPGTRLTVL.

This clone was seen a few times. The chain is built from TRBV29-1 and TRBJ2-1, with TRBD2 matching over 11 bases. Losses at the gene ends were 7 bases for V and 0 bases for J; bases not matched to a gene: 17. Germline-derived CDR1 and CDR2 are SQVTM and ANQGSEA. The CDR3 totals 19 residues. For the CDR3, the DNA is TGCAGCGCACATTCCCTAGCGGGAGGATTAAGAAGCTCCTACAATGAGCAGTTCTTC. Translation gives CSAHSLAGGLRSSYNEQFF.

In its sample, this clone was seen once. The gene calls are TRBV19 and TRBJ2-6; D might be TRBD1 (6 bases). CDR3 length equals 15 residues. The germline V gene has CDR1 LNHDA and CDR2 SQIVND (reference sequence). V lost 5 bases and J lost 2, with 10 bases in between. CDR3 DNA sequence: TGTGCCAGTAGTGGCAGGGACACTGGGGCCAACGTCCTGACTTTC. Translated, it gives CASSGRDTGANVLTF. Supplemented by reference TRBV19 and TRBJ2-6, the full variable domain reads DGGITQSPKYLFRKEGQNVTLSCEQNLNHDAMYWYRQDPGQGLRLIYYSQIVNDFQKGDIAEGYSVSREKKESFPLTVTSAQKNPTAFYLCASSGRDTGANVLTFGAGSRLTVL.

The gene calls are TRBV25-1 and TRBJ2-1; D is possibly TRBD2 (5 bases). Trimming left V 3 bases short and J 2 bases short, with 14 bases between. The CDR3 runs 16 residues. Germline lookup yields CDR1 MGHDK and CDR2 SYGVNS. The chain's CDR3 is CASSEELEFTYNEQFF. The CDR3 DNA follows: TGTGCCAGCAGTGAGGAACTAGAGTTCACCTACAATGAGCAGTTCTTC.

The chain employs TRBV4-3 and TRBJ2-7; D may correspond to TRBD1 or TRBD2 (6 bases each). This CDR3 region has 14 residues. V was shortened by 4 bases and J by 5 bases, with 15 bases between the two germline ends. CDR1 LGHNA and CDR2 YSLEER come from the germline V gene. The CDR3 is CASSPFVGGNEQYF. CDR3 DNA: TGCGCCAGCAGCCCCTTCGTAGGGGGGAACGAGCAGTACTTC.

This chain uses TRBV2 with TRBJ2-1; no firm D call. CDR1 is SNHLY and CDR2 is FYNNEI in the germline V gene. With 5 bases removed from V and 0 bases from J, the gap between germline ends came to 17 bases. This CDR3 spans 17 amino acids. The CDR3 DNA follows: TGTGCCAGCAGTTCCCCACACTCGCAAAGCTCCTACAATGAGCAGTTCTTC. This encodes CASSSPHSQSSYNEQFF. Supplemented by reference TRBV2 and TRBJ2-1, the full variable domain reads EPEVTQTPSHQVTQMGQEVILRCVPISNHLYFYWYRQILGQKVEFLVSFYNNEISEKSEIFDDQFSVERPDGSNFTLKIRSTKLEDSAMYFCASSSPHSQSSYNEQFFGPGTRLTVL.

V and J are TRBV29-1 and TRBJ1-4, with 7 bases that match TRBD1. The germline gives CDR1 SQVTM, CDR2 ANQGSEA. V lost 6 bases to trimming and J lost 6 bases; unmatched junction nucleotides: 4. CDR3 size: 12 residues. CDR3 DNA: TGCAGCGTCGGGACAGCCCATGAAAAACTGTTTTTT. It translates to CSVGTAHEKLFF.

This sequence joins TRBV6-1 and TRBJ2-7, with D perhaps matching TRBD2 (6 bases). Trimming removed 4 bases from V and 3 bases from J, with 10 bases in between. The CDR3 is 13 amino acids. Germline CDR1 MNHNS, CDR2 SASEGT. Here the CDR3 DNA reads TGTGCCAGCAGTGTGTCCGGGGGCTACGAGCAGTACTTC. Translated: CASSVSGGYEQYF.

For this clone: The junction and the germline gene differ at one end; a read error may be behind it. Other DNA sequences within the sample encode an identical CDR3. The chain recombines TRBV10-3 with TRBJ1-5; unclear D gene. The CDR3 spans 14 residues. Germline CDR1 reads ENHRY; CDR2 reads SYGVKD. CDR3 bases: TGTGCCATCAGTGAGTCCGCGGGAGATCAGCCCCAACATTTT. Its protein is CAISESAGDQPQHF.

This chain connects TRBV28 to TRBJ2-5; maybe TRBD2 (5 bases). The DNA matches TRBJ2-7 better at its end, which makes the J call doubtful. Germline CDR1 is MDHEN and CDR2 is SYDVKM. The CDR3 is 16 amino acids. CDR3 in amino acids: CASSFRVAFSSYEQYF. The CDR3 nucleotides are TGTGCCAGCAGTTTTCGGGTAGCGTTTAGCTCCTACGAGCAGTACTTC.

The V and J genes are TRBV15 and TRBJ2-6; TRBD2 is a possible D gene (6 bases). Germline CDR1 is LNHNV and CDR2 is YYDKDF (reference sequence). Trimming took 6 bases from V and 0 from J, leaving 9 bases between them. CDR3 size: 15 residues. CDR3 amino acids: CATSHGSSGANVLTF. The CDR3 region has the DNA TGTGCCACCAGTCACGGGAGCTCTGGGGCCAACGTCCTGACTTTC.

The chain joins TRBV11-2 to TRBJ2-3, with a tentative D call TRBD2 (6 bases). This CDR3 is 14 amino acids long. The V gene's germline CDR1 is SGHAT and CDR2 FQNNGV. Trimming pared 3 bases from V and 5 bases from J, leaving 12 bases between. The CDR3 DNA is TGTGCCAGCAGCTTGAGGCAGGGAGGAGATACGCAGTATTTT. It translates to CASSLRQGGDTQYF.

This chain joins TRBV28 and TRBJ2-7; no reliable D call. Per the germline V gene, CDR1 is MDHEN and CDR2 is SYDVKM. Trimming cost V 1 base and J 6 bases, with 16 bases left between them. The CDR3 runs 15 residues. The CDR3, as DNA: TGTGCCAGCAGTTTATACCCATCCGGGCCCCGCGAGCAGTACTTC. It translates to CASSLYPSGPREQYF. Full variable domain (outside the CDR3, taken from reference TRBV28 and TRBJ2-7): DVKVTQSSRYLVKRTGEKVFLECVQDMDHENMFWYRQDPGLGLRLIYFSYDVKMKEKGDIPEGYSVSREKKERFSLILESASTNQTSMYLCASSLYPSGPREQYFGPGTRLTVT.

The gene calls are TRBV2 and TRBJ2-1, with unresolved D. The CDR3 loop spans 13 amino acids. Germline V CDR1 and CDR2: SNHLY, FYNNEI. The V and J ends lost 6 bases and 5 bases respectively, with 11 bases between them. CDR3 residues: CASRWPGNNEQFF. CDR3 sequence (DNA): TGTGCCAGCAGGTGGCCAGGCAACAATGAGCAGTTCTTC.

The chain employs TRBV4-3 and TRBJ2-5; TRBD1 agrees at 8 bases. The better agreement between TRBJ2-7 and the DNA end casts doubt on the J call. Germline V gene lookup returns CDR1 LGHNA and CDR2 YSLEER. The CDR3 length is 13 residues. The CDR3 region has the DNA TGCGCCAGCAGCCCGGACAGGGCGAGCGAGCAGTACTTC. This gives the protein CASSPDRASEQYF.

The chain has TRBV29-1 and TRBJ2-3, with a tentative D call TRBD1 (6 bases). Per the germline V gene, CDR1 is SQVTM and CDR2 is ANQGSEA. V shed 7 bases and J shed 6 bases, with 14 bases lying between them. The CDR3 consists of 12 residues. CDR3 in DNA: TGCAGCGCCCTACAGGGATCGGATACGCAGTATTTT. Residues: CSALQGSDTQYF.